The present entry profiles one T cell receptor (beta chain) with its context. The record originates from a study of blood T cell repertoires in COVID-19. Overall study: COVID-19 samples collected from the United States, Italy and Spain covered acute and convalescent phases. The cDNA or gDNA used as material had been derived from T cells, B-cell-depleted T cells, or PBMCs.

This CDR3 has 13 amino acids. Germline V gene sequence: CDR1 ENHRY, CDR2 SYGVKD. With 4 bases removed from V and 7 bases from J, the gap between germline ends came to 13 bases. Original processing notes: How many nucleated cells were present was estimated from reference gene primer amplification. Using immunoSEQ multiplex PCR, the repertoire was profiled, and TCRdb retains in-frame clones only, with some absent. V, J and clone size are taken as reported in that table, and D and trimming were inferred from the DNA itself. Among a few hundred thousand clones listed, over 80% were seen once. The specimen sequenced was peripheral blood. This sequence originates from a man aged 25 to 45 who had recovered from COVID-19. The chain combines TRBV10-3 with TRBJ1-2; possible D gene TRBD1, 5 bases. The CDR3 nucleotides read TGTGCCATCAGTGGCGGGGCCGACGGTGGCTACACCTTC. Residues: CAISGGADGGYTF.